This T cell receptor (beta chain) was found in a study of T cells in Graves' hyperthyroidism and ophthalmopathy. General study results and limits: Through a model of 13 V-J features, ophthalmopathy was separated from stable hyperthyroidism.

Over 18 months, lack of ophthalmopathy progression marked Graves' hyperthyroidism as stable. Regions amplified from RNA transcripts were the TCR beta CDR3 regions. The study used the HTBI primer set for a first-round RT-PCR of the TCR CDR3. TCRdb re-analysed the multiplex PCR reads in MiXCR, keeping a single row per CDR3 protein. The top ten clones hold about 45% of a sample with around 200,000 distinct CDR3 sequences, approximately 20% of them seen once. This clonotype came up many times. What it binds is unknown. The V and J ends lost 2 bases and 0 bases respectively, with 11 bases between them. This CDR3 spans 15 amino acids. Germline CDR1 reads GTSNPN; CDR2 reads SVGIG (reference sequence).

The chain links TRBV30 to TRBJ2-1; D unclear. The receptor's source is a man between 35 and 55 years old with Graves' hyperthyroidism. Sequenced material: blood. In nucleotides, the CDR3 is TGTGCCTGGAGTTCCGACTTATCCTCCTACAATGAGCAGTTCTTC. It translates to CAWSSDLSSYNEQFF.